The rows below give T cell receptor beta chains drawn from one sample of a study of blood T cells in healthy people across ages. TCRdb processed the 5' RACE reads anew with MiXCR; each CDR3 protein has one entry. Among fewer than 800,000 distinct CDR3 sequences listed, around 32% were seen once. The sequenced sample was blood. The receptor source for this set is an elderly woman in good health. The CDR3 runs from the conserved cysteine through the conserved F or W. A D gene is named only where the DNA matches it firmly. For some rows the clone size is stated as once, few or many, or as a class when expanded; others skip it.

clone size	CDR3 length	V gene	J gene	D gene	CDR3 protein	CDR3 DNA
-	11	TRBV7-2	TRBJ2-5	-	CASQREETQYF	TGTGCCAGCCAGAGGGAAGAGACCCAGTACTTC
few	12	TRBV20-1	TRBJ2-3	-	CRASSAADTQYF	TGCAGGGCTAGTTCCGCGGCAGATACGCAGTATTTT
many	15	TRBV5-1	TRBJ2-1	TRBD2	CASSQRAGGGNEQFF	TGCGCCAGCAGTCAGAGGGCGGGGGGTGGGAATGAGCAGTTCTTC
many	14	TRBV27	TRBJ2-7	-	CASRGDLFSYEQYF	TGTGCCAGCAGGGGGGACCTTTTCTCCTACGAGCAGTACTTC
many	13	TRBV29-1	TRBJ2-3	-	CSVELSGTDTQYF	TGCAGCGTTGAACTCTCGGGCACAGATACGCAGTATTTT
few	15	TRBV5-6	TRBJ1-5	TRBD1	CASSSGQLSNQPQHF	TGTGCCAGCAGCTCGGGACAGCTTAGCAATCAGCCCCAGCATTTT
many	15	TRBV20-1	TRBJ2-5	TRBD1	CSARPGTGGEETQYF	TGCAGTGCACGCCCCGGGACAGGGGGCGAGGAGACCCAGTACTTC
many	10	TRBV29-1	TRBJ1-2	-	CSVSDFGSTF	TGCAGCGTCTCCGATTTCGGGAGCACCTTC
-	13	TRBV12-3/TRBV12-4	TRBJ1-1	-	CASSKGLNTEAFF	TGTGCCAGCAGTAAGGGCCTGAACACTGAAGCTTTCTTT
-	17	TRBV18	TRBJ1-1	TRBD1	CASSPQNLPGQGSEAFF	TGTGCCAGCTCACCTCAAAATCTTCCGGGACAGGGGTCTGAAGCTTTCTTT
many	15	TRBV7-2	TRBJ2-7	TRBD1	CASSSMTGYSYEQYF	TGTGCCAGCAGCTCGATGACAGGGTATTCCTACGAGCAGTACTTC
once	12	TRBV19	TRBJ1-1	-	CASKWQGTEAFF	TGTGCCAGTAAGTGGCAGGGCACTGAAGCTTTCTTT
few	14	TRBV29-1	TRBJ1-5	-	CSVAEGSGNQPQHF	TGCAGCGTTGCGGAGGGGAGCGGCAATCAGCCCCAGCATTTT
many	15	TRBV5-1	TRBJ2-3	TRBD2	CASRLAGLITDTQYF	TGCGCCAGCAGACTAGCGGGACTAATCACAGATACGCAGTATTTT
once	14	TRBV5-1	TRBJ1-2	-	CASSLKGGSDGYTF	TGCGCCAGCAGCTTGAAGGGGGGATCCGATGGCTACACCTTC
-	18	TRBV7-2	TRBJ1-1	-	CASSLDTLRAGENTEAFF	TGTGCCAGCAGCTTAGATACCCTGAGGGCAGGGGAGAACACTGAAGCTTTCTTT
many	12	TRBV6-6	TRBJ2-4	-	CASREAKNIQYF	TGTGCCAGCAGGGAGGCCAAAAACATTCAGTACTTC
many	16	TRBV27	TRBJ1-1	-	CASSSSREGPNTEAFF	TGTGCCAGCAGTTCCTCCCGGGAGGGCCCTAACACTGAAGCTTTCTTT
many	13	TRBV6-6	TRBJ1-4	TRBD1	CASRQGQGVKLFF	TGTGCCAGCCGACAGGGACAGGGCGTAAAACTGTTTTTT
many	13	TRBV20-1	TRBJ2-7	-	CSALSDGFYEQYF	TGCAGTGCCCTCTCGGACGGATTCTACGAGCAGTACTTC
-	16	TRBV7-2	TRBJ2-3	TRBD1	CASSLVQGATTDTQYF	TGTGCCAGCAGCTTAGTCCAGGGGGCGACCACAGATACGCAGTATTTT
-	15	TRBV5-1	TRBJ1-2	-	CASSLAETTGYGYTF	TGCGCCAGCAGCTTGGCGGAGACCACGGGGTATGGCTACACCTTC
-	15	TRBV25-1	TRBJ2-1	TRBD2	CASSGTRGSVDEQFF	TGTGCCAGCAGTGGGACTAGGGGTTCCGTCGATGAGCAGTTCTTC
many	17	TRBV7-2	TRBJ2-5	TRBD1	CASSFAGTGIFEGTQYF	TGTGCCAGCAGCTTCGCCGGGACAGGGATTTTCGAGGGGACCCAGTACTTC
few	13	TRBV30	TRBJ1-6	-	CAWRESGNSPLHF	TGTGCCTGGAGAGAATCAGGGAATTCACCCCTCCACTTT
-	14	TRBV20-1	TRBJ1-5	-	CSARTFNDNQPQHF	TGCAGTGCCCGGACATTTAATGACAATCAGCCCCAGCATTTT
many	14	TRBV7-9	TRBJ1-2	-	CASSFFRGGDGYTF	TGTGCCAGCAGCTTCTTCAGGGGTGGCGATGGCTACACCTTC